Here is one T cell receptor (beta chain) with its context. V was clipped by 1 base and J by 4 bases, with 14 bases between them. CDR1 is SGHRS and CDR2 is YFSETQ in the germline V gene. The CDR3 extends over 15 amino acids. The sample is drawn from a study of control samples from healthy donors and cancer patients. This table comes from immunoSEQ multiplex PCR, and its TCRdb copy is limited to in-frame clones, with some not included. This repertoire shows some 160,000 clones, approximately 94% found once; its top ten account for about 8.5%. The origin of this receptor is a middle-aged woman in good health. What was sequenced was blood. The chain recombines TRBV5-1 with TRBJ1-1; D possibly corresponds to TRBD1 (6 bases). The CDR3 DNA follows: TGCGCCAGCAGCTTGAGGGCCGGGACAAGCACTGAAGCTTTCTTT. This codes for CASSLRAGTSTEAFF. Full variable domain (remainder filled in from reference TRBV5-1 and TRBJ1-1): KAGVTQTPRYLIKTRGQQVTLSCSPISGHRSVSWYQQTPGQGLQFLFEYFSETQRNKGNFPGRFSGRQFSNSRSEMNVSTLELGDSALYLCASSLRAGTSTEAFFGQGTRLTVV.